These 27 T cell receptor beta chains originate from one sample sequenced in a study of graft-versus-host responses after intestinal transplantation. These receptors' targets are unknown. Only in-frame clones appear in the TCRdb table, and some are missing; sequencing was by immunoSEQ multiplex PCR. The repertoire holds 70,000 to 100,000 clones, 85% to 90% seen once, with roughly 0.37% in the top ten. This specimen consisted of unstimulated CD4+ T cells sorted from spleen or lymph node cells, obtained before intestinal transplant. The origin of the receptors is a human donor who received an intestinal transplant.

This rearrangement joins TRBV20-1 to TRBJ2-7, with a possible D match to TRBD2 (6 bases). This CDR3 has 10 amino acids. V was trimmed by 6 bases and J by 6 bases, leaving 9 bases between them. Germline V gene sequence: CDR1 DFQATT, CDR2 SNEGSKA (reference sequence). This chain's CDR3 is CSAPGVEQYF. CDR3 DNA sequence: TGCAGTGCCCCGGGGGTCGAGCAGTACTTC.

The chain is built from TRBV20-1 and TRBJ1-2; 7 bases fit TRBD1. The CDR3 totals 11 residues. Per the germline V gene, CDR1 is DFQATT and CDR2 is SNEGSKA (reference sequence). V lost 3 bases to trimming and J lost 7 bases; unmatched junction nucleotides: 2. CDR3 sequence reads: CSASDRVGYTF. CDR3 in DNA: TGCAGTGCTAGTGACAGGGTTGGCTACACCTTC.

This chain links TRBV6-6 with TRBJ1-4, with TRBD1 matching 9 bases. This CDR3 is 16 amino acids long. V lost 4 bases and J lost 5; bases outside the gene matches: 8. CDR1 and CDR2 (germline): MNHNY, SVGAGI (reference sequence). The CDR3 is CASSSQSGTGNEKLFF. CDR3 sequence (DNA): TGTGCCAGCAGTTCCCAATCCGGGACAGGGAATGAAAAACTGTTTTTT.

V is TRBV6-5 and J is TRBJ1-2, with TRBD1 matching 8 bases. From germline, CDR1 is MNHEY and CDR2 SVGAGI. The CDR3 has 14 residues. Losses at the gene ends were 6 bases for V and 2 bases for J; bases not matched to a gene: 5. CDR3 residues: CASRPGQGNYGYTF. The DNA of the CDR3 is TGTGCCAGCAGACCTGGACAGGGAAACTATGGCTACACCTTC.

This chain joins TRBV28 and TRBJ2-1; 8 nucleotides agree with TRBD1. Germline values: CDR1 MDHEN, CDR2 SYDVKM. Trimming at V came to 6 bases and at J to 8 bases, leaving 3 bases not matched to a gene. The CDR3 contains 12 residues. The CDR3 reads CASSGQGYEQFF. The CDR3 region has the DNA TGTGCCAGCAGCGGACAGGGCTATGAGCAGTTCTTC.

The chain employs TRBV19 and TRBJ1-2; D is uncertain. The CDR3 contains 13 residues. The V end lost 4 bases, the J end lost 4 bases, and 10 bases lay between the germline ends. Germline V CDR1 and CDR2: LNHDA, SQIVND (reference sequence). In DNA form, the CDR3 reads TGTGCCAGTAGTACCCGCCCCGGCTATGGCTACACCTTC. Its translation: CASSTRPGYGYTF.

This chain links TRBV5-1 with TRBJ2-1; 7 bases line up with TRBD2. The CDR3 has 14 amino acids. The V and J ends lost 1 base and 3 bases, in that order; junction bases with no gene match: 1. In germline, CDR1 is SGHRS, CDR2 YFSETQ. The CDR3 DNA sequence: TGCGCCAGCAGCTTGCGGGGGGACTACAATGAGCAGTTCTTC. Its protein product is CASSLRGDYNEQFF.

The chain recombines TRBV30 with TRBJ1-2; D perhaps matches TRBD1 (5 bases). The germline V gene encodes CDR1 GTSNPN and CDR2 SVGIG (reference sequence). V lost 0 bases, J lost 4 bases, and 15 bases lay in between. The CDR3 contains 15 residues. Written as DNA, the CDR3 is TGTGCCTGGAGTGTTGGGGGAGGGAGACCCTATGGCTACACCTTC. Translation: CAWSVGGGRPYGYTF.

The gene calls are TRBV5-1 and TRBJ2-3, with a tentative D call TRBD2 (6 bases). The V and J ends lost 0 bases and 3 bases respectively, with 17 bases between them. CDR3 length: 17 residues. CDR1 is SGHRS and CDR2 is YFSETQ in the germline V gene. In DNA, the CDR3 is TGCGCCAGCAGCTTGGACGGACGCGCGGGGTGGACAGATACGCAGTATTTT. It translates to CASSLDGRAGWTDTQYF.

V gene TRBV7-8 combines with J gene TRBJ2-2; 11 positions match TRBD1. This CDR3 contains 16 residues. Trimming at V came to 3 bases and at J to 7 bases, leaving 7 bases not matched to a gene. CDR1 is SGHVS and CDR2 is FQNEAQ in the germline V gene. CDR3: CASSFAGQGDGGELFF. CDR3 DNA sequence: TGTGCCAGCAGCTTCGCGGGACAGGGGGACGGCGGGGAGCTGTTTTTT.

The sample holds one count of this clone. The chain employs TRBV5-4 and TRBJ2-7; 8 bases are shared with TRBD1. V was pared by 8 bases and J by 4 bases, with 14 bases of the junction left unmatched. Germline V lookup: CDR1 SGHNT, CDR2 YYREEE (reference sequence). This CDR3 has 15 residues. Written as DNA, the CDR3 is TGTGCCAGTTCGGAAGAAGCGACAGGGGTATACGAGCAGTACTTC. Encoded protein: CASSEEATGVYEQYF.

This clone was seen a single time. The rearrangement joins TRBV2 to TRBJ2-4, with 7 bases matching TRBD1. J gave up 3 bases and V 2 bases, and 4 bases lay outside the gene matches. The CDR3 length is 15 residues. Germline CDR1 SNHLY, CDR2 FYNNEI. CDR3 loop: CASSETGVGKNIQYF. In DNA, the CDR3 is TGTGCCAGCAGTGAAACAGGGGTGGGCAAAAACATTCAGTACTTC.

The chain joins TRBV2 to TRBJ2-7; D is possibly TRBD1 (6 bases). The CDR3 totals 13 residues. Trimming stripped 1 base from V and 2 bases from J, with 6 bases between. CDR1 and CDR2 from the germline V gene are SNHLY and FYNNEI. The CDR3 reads CASSEGTAYEQYF. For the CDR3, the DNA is TGTGCCAGCAGTGAAGGGACAGCCTACGAGCAGTACTTC.

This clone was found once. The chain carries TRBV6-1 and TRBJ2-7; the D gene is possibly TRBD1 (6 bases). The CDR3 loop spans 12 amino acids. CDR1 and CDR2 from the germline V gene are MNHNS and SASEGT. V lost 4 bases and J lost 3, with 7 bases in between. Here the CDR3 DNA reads TGTGCCAGCAGTGTACAGGGCTACGAGCAGTACTTC. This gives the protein CASSVQGYEQYF.

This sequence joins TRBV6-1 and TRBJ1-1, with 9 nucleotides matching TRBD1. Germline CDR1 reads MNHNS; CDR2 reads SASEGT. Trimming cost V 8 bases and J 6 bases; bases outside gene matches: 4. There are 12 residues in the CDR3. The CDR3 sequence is CASQTGGPEAFF. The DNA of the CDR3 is TGTGCCAGCCAAACAGGGGGCCCTGAAGCTTTCTTT.

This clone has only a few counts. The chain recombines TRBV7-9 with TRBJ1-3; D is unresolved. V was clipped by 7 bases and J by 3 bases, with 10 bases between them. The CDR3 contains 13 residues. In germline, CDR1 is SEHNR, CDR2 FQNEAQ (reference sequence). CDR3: CASTLVGGNTIYF. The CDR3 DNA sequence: TGTGCCAGCACCCTTGTCGGTGGAAACACCATATATTTT.

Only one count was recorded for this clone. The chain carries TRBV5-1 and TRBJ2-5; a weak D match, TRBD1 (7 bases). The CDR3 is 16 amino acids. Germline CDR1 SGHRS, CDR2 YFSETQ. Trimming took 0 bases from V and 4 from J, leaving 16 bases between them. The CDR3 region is CASSLGILRGAETQYF. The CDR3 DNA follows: TGCGCCAGCAGCTTGGGGATCCTCAGGGGGGCAGAGACCCAGTACTTC. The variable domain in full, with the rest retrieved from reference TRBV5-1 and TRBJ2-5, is KAGVTQTPRYLIKTRGQQVTLSCSPISGHRSVSWYQQTPGQGLQFLFEYFSETQRNKGNFPGRFSGRQFSNSRSEMNVSTLELGDSALYLCASSLGILRGAETQYFGPGTRLLVL.

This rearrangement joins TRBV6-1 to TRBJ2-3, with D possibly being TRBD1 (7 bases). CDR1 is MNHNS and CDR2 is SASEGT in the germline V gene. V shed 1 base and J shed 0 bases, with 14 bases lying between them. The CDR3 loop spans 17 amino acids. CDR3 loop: CASSEEPQGGSTDTQYF. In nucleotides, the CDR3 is TGTGCCAGCAGTGAAGAGCCCCAGGGGGGTAGCACAGATACGCAGTATTTT.

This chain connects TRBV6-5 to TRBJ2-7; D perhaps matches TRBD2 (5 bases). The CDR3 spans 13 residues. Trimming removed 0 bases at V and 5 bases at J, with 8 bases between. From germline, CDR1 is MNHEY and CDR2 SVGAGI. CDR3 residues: CASSYSNGNEQYF. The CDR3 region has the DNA TGTGCCAGCAGTTACTCGAACGGGAACGAGCAGTACTTC.

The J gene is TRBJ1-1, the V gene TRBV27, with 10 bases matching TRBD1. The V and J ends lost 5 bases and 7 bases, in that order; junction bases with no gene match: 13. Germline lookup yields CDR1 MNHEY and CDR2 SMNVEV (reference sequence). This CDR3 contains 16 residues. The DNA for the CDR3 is TGTGCCAGCAGTATACTAACGGGACAGGGGCCCGGTGAAGCTTTCTTT. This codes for CASSILTGQGPGEAFF.

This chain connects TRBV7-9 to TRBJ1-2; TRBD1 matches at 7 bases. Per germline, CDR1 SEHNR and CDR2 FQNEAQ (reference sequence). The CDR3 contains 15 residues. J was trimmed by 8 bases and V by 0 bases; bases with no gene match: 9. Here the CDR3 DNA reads TGTGCCAGCAGCTTAGCCCTGACAGGGATAGAGGGCTACACCTTC. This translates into CASSLALTGIEGYTF. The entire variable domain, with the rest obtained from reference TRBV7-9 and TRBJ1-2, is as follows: DTGVSQNPRHKITKRGQNVTFRCDPISEHNRLYWYRQTLGQGPEFLTYFQNEAQLEKSRLLSDRFSAERPKGSFSTLEIQRTEQGDSAMYLCASSLALTGIEGYTFGSGTRLTVV.

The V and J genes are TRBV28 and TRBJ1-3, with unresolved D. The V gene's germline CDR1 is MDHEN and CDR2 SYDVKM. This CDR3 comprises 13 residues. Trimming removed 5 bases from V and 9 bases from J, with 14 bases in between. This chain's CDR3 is CASSLSLSTTIYF. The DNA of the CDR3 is TGTGCCAGCAGTCTGTCCCTCTCTACCACCATATATTTT.

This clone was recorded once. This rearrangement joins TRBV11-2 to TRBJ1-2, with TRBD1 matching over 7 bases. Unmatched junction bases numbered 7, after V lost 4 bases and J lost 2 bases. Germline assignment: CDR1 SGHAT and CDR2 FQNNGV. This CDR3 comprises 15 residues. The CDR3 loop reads CASSSLKGQNYGYTF. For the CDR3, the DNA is TGTGCCAGCAGCTCCCTCAAGGGACAGAACTATGGCTACACCTTC.

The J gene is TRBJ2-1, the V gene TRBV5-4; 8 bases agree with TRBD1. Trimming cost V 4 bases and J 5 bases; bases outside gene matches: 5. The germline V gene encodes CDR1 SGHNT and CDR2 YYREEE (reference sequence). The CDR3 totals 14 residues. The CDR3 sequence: CASSQTGVDNEQFF. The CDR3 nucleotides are TGTGCCAGCAGCCAGACAGGGGTTGACAATGAGCAGTTCTTC. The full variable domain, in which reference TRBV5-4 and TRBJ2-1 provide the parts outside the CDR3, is ETGVTQSPTHLIKTRGQQVTLRCSSQSGHNTVSWYQQALGQGPQFIFQYYREEENGRGNFPPRFSGLQFPNYSSELNVNALELDDSALYLCASSQTGVDNEQFFGPGTRLTVL.

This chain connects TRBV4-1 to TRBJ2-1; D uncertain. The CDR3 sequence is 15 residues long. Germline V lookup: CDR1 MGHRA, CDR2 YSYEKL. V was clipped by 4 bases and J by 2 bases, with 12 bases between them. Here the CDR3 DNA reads TGCGCCAGCAGCCCTGGTGGAGCCGCCTACAATGAGCAGTTCTTC. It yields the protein CASSPGGAAYNEQFF.

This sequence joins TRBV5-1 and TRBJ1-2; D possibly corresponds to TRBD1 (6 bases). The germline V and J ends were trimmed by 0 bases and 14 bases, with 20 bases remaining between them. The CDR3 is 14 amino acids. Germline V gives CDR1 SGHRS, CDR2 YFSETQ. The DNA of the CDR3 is TGCGCCAGCAGCTTGGAGAAGGGGCGGACCGACAGGACCTTC. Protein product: CASSLEKGRTDRTF. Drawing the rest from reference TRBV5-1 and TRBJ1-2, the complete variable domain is KAGVTQTPRYLIKTRGQQVTLSCSPISGHRSVSWYQQTPGQGLQFLFEYFSETQRNKGNFPGRFSGRQFSNSRSEMNVSTLELGDSALYLCASSLEKGRTDRTFGSGTRLTVV.

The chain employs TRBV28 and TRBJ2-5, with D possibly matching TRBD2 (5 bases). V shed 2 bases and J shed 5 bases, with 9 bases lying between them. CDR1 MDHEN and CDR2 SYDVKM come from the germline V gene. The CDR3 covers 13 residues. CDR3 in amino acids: CASSLEGVETQYF. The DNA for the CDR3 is TGTGCCAGCAGTTTAGAGGGAGTCGAGACCCAGTACTTC.